A single sample gave rise to the 23 T cell receptor beta chains below, sequenced in a study of spatial heterogeneity in lung cancer. Each CDR3 protein gets one entry after TCRdb re-called the 5' RACE reads with MiXCR. The data contain fewer than 55,000 distinct CDR3 sequences, around 7% of them singletons. The sample's time point: blood at routine non-recurrence follow-up after resection. Unsorted whole RNA of tumor, nontumor lung or frozen PBMC was sequenced. Sequencing used PBMCs, obtained at follow-up. The receptors derive from a female donor with early-stage non-small cell lung cancer.

This chain uses TRBV12-5 with TRBJ2-3; D not resolved. Trimming took 7 bases from V and 6 from J, leaving 11 bases between them. Germline V gene data show CDR1 as LGHNT and CDR2 as FRNRAP. The CDR3 extends over 12 amino acids. CDR3 sequence: CASVRNLDTQYF. In DNA, the CDR3 is TGTGCTAGTGTCCGGAACCTGGATACGCAGTATTTT.

This clonotype was observed many times. This rearrangement joins TRBV3-1 to TRBJ2-3; the match to TRBD1 covers 8 bases. CDR1 LGHDT and CDR2 YNNKEL come from the germline V gene (reference sequence). J lost 3 bases, V lost 4 bases, and 6 bases had no gene match. The CDR3 runs to 15 residues. The chain's CDR3 is CASSPRTGRTDTQYF. The CDR3 region has the DNA TGTGCCAGCAGCCCCCGGACAGGGCGGACAGATACGCAGTATTTT.

In its sample, this clonotype was seen many times. The chain recombines TRBV2 with TRBJ1-1; 8 bases match TRBD1. The V segment lost 6 bases and the J segment 5 bases; nucleotides outside the gene matches: 11. CDR3 length: 15 amino acids. Germline CDR1 and CDR2: SNHLY and FYNNEI. The CDR3 nucleotides read TGTGCCAGCAGCTCACCGGGACAGGCAAAAACTGAAGCTTTCTTT. This translates into CASSSPGQAKTEAFF.

This clonotype was detected only a few times. The germline gene is not matched at one end of the junction; a read error may be the cause. The chain links TRBV29-1 to TRBJ2-3; 11 positions match TRBD2. Germline V CDR1 and CDR2: SQVTM, ANQGSEA. The CDR3 is 15 amino acids. The CDR3 region is CSLELAGASTDTQYF. The CDR3 nucleotides read TGCAGCCTTGAACTAGCGGGGGCCTCCACAGATACGCAGTATTTT.

A remark on this clonotype: Since a much larger clone is just one base distant, this may be a read error. V and J are TRBV27 and TRBJ1-6; 10 bases are shared with TRBD1. The CDR3 extends over 15 amino acids. The V segment lost 8 bases and the J segment 7 bases; nucleotides outside the gene matches: 8. The germline V gene encodes CDR1 MNHEY and CDR2 SMNVEV (reference sequence). CDR3 bases: TGTGCCAGCCGACAGGGGGCGGGTCAAAATTCACCCCTCCACTTT. This encodes CASRQGAGQNSPLHF.

This clonotype came up many times. The J gene is TRBJ2-7, the V gene TRBV11-2; the D call may be TRBD1 or TRBD2 (5 bases each). With 5 bases removed from V and 0 bases from J, the gap between germline ends came to 14 bases. The germline V gene has CDR1 SGHAT and CDR2 FQNNGV. CDR3 length: 15 amino acids. CDR3 sequence: CASSGRDAGSYEQYF. In DNA form, the CDR3 reads TGTGCCAGCAGCGGACGGGACGCCGGCTCCTACGAGCAGTACTTC.

This clonotype was seen only a few times. The rearrangement uses TRBV4-3 and TRBJ1-1; D unclear. Germline CDR1 is LGHNA and CDR2 is YSLEER. V was shortened by 0 bases and J by 1 base, with 6 bases between the two germline ends. This CDR3 region has 14 residues. CDR3 sequence: CASSQDWQNTEAFF. The CDR3 coding sequence is TGCGCCAGCAGCCAAGATTGGCAGAACACTGAAGCTTTCTTT.

This clonotype turned up a few times. The gene calls are TRBV20-1 and TRBJ2-1; 9 bases agree with TRBD2. V trimming: 4 bases; J trimming: 2 bases; junction bases outside the gene matches: 9. CDR3 size: 16 residues. The germline gives CDR1 DFQATT, CDR2 SNEGSKA (reference sequence). CDR3 DNA sequence: TGCAGTGCTACGCGACCGCTAGCGGGGACCTACAATGAGCAGTTCTTC. Its protein product is CSATRPLAGTYNEQFF.

This clonotype has only a few counts. This chain joins TRBV7-9 and TRBJ2-5; a possible D gene is TRBD1 (6 bases). V lost 5 bases, J lost 2 bases, and 15 bases lay in between. This CDR3 has 15 residues. Germline lookup yields CDR1 SEHNR and CDR2 FQNEAQ (reference sequence). CDR3 sequence: CASSRRTGPQETQYF. The CDR3 DNA sequence: TGTGCCAGCAGCCGCCGTACAGGGCCACAAGAGACCCAGTACTTC.

The genes are TRBV6-1 and TRBJ2-1, with D perhaps matching TRBD2 (5 bases). Germline CDR1 reads MNHNS; CDR2 reads SASEGT. This CDR3 spans 13 amino acids. V was trimmed by 7 bases and J by 4 bases, leaving 11 bases between them. In DNA, the CDR3 is TGTGCCAGCACCCGGACTTATTACAATGAGCAGTTCTTC. It specifies CASTRTYYNEQFF.

There are many counts of this clonotype. This chain links TRBV5-1 with TRBJ2-2; D might be TRBD2 (5 bases). Per germline, CDR1 SGHRS and CDR2 YFSETQ. V was trimmed by 5 bases and J by 4 bases, leaving 15 bases between them. This CDR3 has 15 residues. CDR3 protein: CASSVGRRSTGELFF. CDR3 coding DNA: TGCGCCAGCAGTGTAGGCCGGAGGAGCACCGGGGAGCTGTTTTTT.

This clonotype was detected many times. The J gene is TRBJ1-1, the V gene TRBV7-2; TRBD1 might be the D (5 bases). The germline CDR1 and CDR2 sequences are SGHTA and FQGNSA. The germline V and J ends were trimmed by 2 bases and 2 bases, with 9 bases remaining between them. The CDR3 has 14 amino acids. This chain's CDR3 is CASSLYGGNTEAFF. The CDR3 bases are TGTGCCAGCAGCTTATATGGGGGAAACACTGAAGCTTTCTTT.

The table lists this clonotype with many counts. The V and J genes are TRBV3-1 and TRBJ1-5, with D tentatively TRBD1 (5 bases). There are 15 residues in the CDR3. Germline V CDR1 and CDR2: LGHDT, YNNKEL (reference sequence). The germline V and J ends were trimmed by 5 bases and 2 bases, with 13 bases remaining between them. The CDR3 region has the DNA TGTGCCAGCAGCTCCAGAGGGGAGGGCAATCAGCCCCAGCATTTT. The encoded protein is CASSSRGEGNQPQHF.

Ten or more counts support this clonotype. J is TRBJ2-7 and V is TRBV6-5; D remains unclear. Germline-derived CDR1 and CDR2 are MNHEY and SVGAGI. The CDR3 spans 15 residues. Trimming took off 0 bases at V and 2 bases at J, with 11 bases between the two ends. The CDR3 DNA reads TGTGCCAGCAGTTACTCGATTGCAGAACCCTACGAGCAGTACTTC. Amino acid sequence: CASSYSIAEPYEQYF.

This clonotype appeared many times. J is TRBJ1-2 and V is TRBV6-1; D is ambiguous. This CDR3 comprises 15 residues. Trimming took 6 bases from V and 5 from J, leaving 19 bases between them. CDR1 is MNHNS and CDR2 is SASEGT in the germline V gene. The CDR3 region is CASRRDPSSGYGYTF. CDR3 nucleotides: TGTGCCAGCAGACGAGACCCTAGCTCGGGATATGGCTACACCTTC.

This clonotype was counted only a few times. This chain joins TRBV5-1 and TRBJ2-2; D gene unclear. The CDR3 runs 13 residues. Germline V lookup: CDR1 SGHRS, CDR2 YFSETQ. Trimming cost V 0 bases and J 9 bases, with 9 bases left between them. CDR3 nucleotide sequence: TGCGCCAGCAGCTTGGCCGGCGCTCGGGAGCTGTTTTTT. This translates into CASSLAGARELFF.

This clonotype was detected ten times or more. The V and J genes are TRBV5-1 and TRBJ1-5; D gene uncertain. The germline V gene encodes CDR1 SGHRS and CDR2 YFSETQ. Trimming cost V 1 base and J 3 bases, with 11 bases left between them. The CDR3 spans 15 residues. The CDR3 spells CASSLWSGSNQPQHF. The CDR3 nucleotides are TGCGCCAGCAGCTTGTGGTCAGGCTCCAATCAGCCCCAGCATTTT. Supplemented by reference TRBV5-1 and TRBJ1-5, the full variable domain reads KAGVTQTPRYLIKTRGQQVTLSCSPISGHRSVSWYQQTPGQGLQFLFEYFSETQRNKGNFPGRFSGRQFSNSRSEMNVSTLELGDSALYLCASSLWSGSNQPQHFGDGTRLSIL.

This clonotype showed up just a few times. J is TRBJ2-7 and V is TRBV20-1, with no clear D. Germline V CDR1 and CDR2: DFQATT, SNEGSKA (reference sequence). V lost 2 bases and J lost 2, with 7 bases in between. This CDR3 spans 12 amino acids. The CDR3 DNA reads as TGCAGTGCTAGATATAGCCCCTACGAGCAGTACTTC. Residues: CSARYSPYEQYF.

The chain recombines TRBV12-3 or TRBV12-4 with TRBJ2-3, with 7 bases lining up with TRBD1. The CDR3 is made up of 15 amino acids. The J segment lost 1 base and the V segment lost 7 bases, leaving 8 bases of the junction unmatched. CDR3 bases: TGTGCCAGCAAACTTACAGGGGTTCGCACAGATACGCAGTATTTT. Its translation is CASKLTGVRTDTQYF.

This chain joins TRBV20-1 and TRBJ1-2; 10 nucleotides match TRBD1. CDR1 is DFQATT and CDR2 is SNEGSKA in the germline V gene (reference sequence). The junction had 4 bases not matched to a gene; V was cut back by 5 bases and J by 4 bases. The CDR3 covers 13 residues. CDR3 nucleotides: TGCAGTGCTGGGGGACAGGGGACCTATGGCTACACCTTC. Its translation is CSAGGQGTYGYTF.

This clonotype was counted ten times or more. As DNA, the CDR3 is TGTGCCAGCAGCCTCCGGACTACCGGGGAGCTGTTTTTT. Protein sequence: CASSLRTTGELFF. The chain uses TRBV7-2 and TRBJ2-2; possible D gene TRBD2, 5 bases. The V and J ends lost 5 bases and 5 bases respectively, with 9 bases between them. Germline V gene data show CDR1 as SGHTA and CDR2 as FQGNSA. The CDR3 runs to 13 residues.

This clonotype was recorded at least ten times. In DNA, the CDR3 is TGTGCCAGCACCCCGGGACTTGTCGGGGAGCTGTTTTTT. It codes for CASTPGLVGELFF. V usage is TRBV2 and J usage is TRBJ2-2; TRBD2 might be the D (6 bases). V was trimmed by 7 bases and J by 7 bases, leaving 13 bases between them. The germline V gene has CDR1 SNHLY and CDR2 FYNNEI. CDR3 length: 13 amino acids. The full variable domain, in which reference TRBV2 and TRBJ2-2 provide the parts outside the CDR3, is EPEVTQTPSHQVTQMGQEVILRCVPISNHLYFYWYRQILGQKVEFLVSFYNNEISEKSEIFDDQFSVERPDGSNFTLKIRSTKLEDSAMYFCASTPGLVGELFFGEGSRLTVL.

The chain uses TRBV20-1 and TRBJ1-5, with TRBD1 identical over 8 bases. The V segment lost 6 bases and the J segment 0 bases; nucleotides outside the gene matches: 4. From germline, CDR1 is DFQATT and CDR2 SNEGSKA (reference sequence). The CDR3 covers 14 residues. The CDR3 here is CSAQGAASNQPQHF. DNA for the CDR3: TGCAGTGCGCAGGGGGCGGCTAGCAATCAGCCCCAGCATTTT.